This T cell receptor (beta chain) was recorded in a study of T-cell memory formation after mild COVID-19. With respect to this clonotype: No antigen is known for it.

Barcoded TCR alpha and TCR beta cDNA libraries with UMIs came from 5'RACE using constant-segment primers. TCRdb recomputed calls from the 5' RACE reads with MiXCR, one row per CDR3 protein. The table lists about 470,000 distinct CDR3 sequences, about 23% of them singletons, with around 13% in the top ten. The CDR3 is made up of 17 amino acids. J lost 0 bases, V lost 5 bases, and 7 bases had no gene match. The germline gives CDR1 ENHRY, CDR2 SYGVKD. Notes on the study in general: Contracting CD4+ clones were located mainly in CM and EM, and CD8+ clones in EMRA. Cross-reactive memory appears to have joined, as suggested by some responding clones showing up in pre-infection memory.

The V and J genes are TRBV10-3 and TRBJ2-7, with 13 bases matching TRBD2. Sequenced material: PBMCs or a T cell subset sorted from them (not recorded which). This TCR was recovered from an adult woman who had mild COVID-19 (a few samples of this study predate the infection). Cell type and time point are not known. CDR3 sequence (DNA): TGTGCCATCAGTTCCGGGACTAGCGGGAAAAGCTCCTACGAGCAGTACTTC. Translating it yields CAISSGTSGKSSYEQYF.